The 24 T cell receptor beta chains below were found in one sample sequenced in a study of T cells after yellow fever vaccination. One entry per CDR3 protein results from TCRdb running MiXCR on the 5' RACE reads. The table lists under 150,000 distinct CDR3 sequences, over 7% of them singletons. This specimen was CD4+ T cells sorted from PBMCs, taken 5 days after the yellow fever booster vaccination. The receptors shown here come from a man aged 25 to 45 who received the YFV17D yellow fever vaccine.

V usage is TRBV20-1 and J usage is TRBJ2-7; TRBD1 is a possible D gene (6 bases). CDR3 size: 12 residues. Germline CDR1 and CDR2: DFQATT and SNEGSKA (reference sequence). In DNA, the CDR3 is TGCATGGGGATAGGGGGAATCTACGAGCAGTACTTC. It codes for CMGIGGIYEQYF.

This clonotype was observed at least ten times. This rearrangement joins TRBV7-2 to TRBJ2-1, with 12 bases that match TRBD2. Per the germline V gene, CDR1 is SGHTA and CDR2 is FQGNSA. The CDR3 length is 17 residues. With 3 bases clipped from V and 3 bases from J, the junction kept 6 bases outside the gene matches. The CDR3 region has the DNA TGTGCCAGCAGCTTGGCTAGCGGGAGGGGGATCTACAATGAGCAGTTCTTC. It specifies CASSLASGRGIYNEQFF.

This clonotype was detected many times. V usage is TRBV5-1 and J usage is TRBJ2-5, with 8 bases aligning to TRBD1. Germline V gene data show CDR1 as SGHRS and CDR2 as YFSETQ. The CDR3 has 15 residues. Germline trimming cut 5 bases from V and 3 bases from J; bases unmatched to any gene: 9. The chain's CDR3 is CASRAGVTGEETQYF. In nucleotides, the CDR3 is TGCGCCAGCAGAGCTGGGGTGACAGGGGAAGAGACCCAGTACTTC.

This clonotype appeared many times. The gene calls are TRBV5-1 and TRBJ2-3, with unresolved D. This CDR3 has 14 residues. The V end was cut by 0 bases, the J end by 0 bases, with 5 bases between. Germline CDR1 reads SGHRS; CDR2 reads YFSETQ. DNA for the CDR3: TGCGCCAGCAGCTTGGCGGACAGCACAGATACGCAGTATTTT. This encodes CASSLADSTDTQYF.

This clonotype appeared many times. The genes are TRBV20-1 and TRBJ2-7; weak D call: TRBD1 (5 bases). This CDR3 is built from 14 residues. CDR1 and CDR2 from the germline V gene are DFQATT and SNEGSKA (reference sequence). Trimming removed 1 base at V and 7 bases at J, with 17 bases between. The CDR3 nucleotides read TGCAGTGCTAGAGGAGGACACTCAGGGTGGGAGCAGTACTTC. Protein sequence: CSARGGHSGWEQYF.

There are many counts of this clonotype. The genes are TRBV9 and TRBJ2-1; TRBD2 matches 11 bases. V shed 2 bases, J shed 5 bases, and the junction held 6 bases outside the gene matches. CDR1 and CDR2 (germline): SGDLS, YYNGEE. This CDR3 comprises 16 residues. The CDR3 loop reads CASSVAGLAANNEQFF. As DNA, the CDR3 is TGTGCCAGCAGCGTGGCGGGACTAGCGGCCAACAATGAGCAGTTCTTC.

In its sample, this clonotype was seen many times. The rearrangement links TRBV20-1 to TRBJ1-4; perhaps TRBD1 as D (5 bases). With 2 bases removed from V and 2 bases from J, the gap between germline ends came to 12 bases. The germline V gene encodes CDR1 DFQATT and CDR2 SNEGSKA (reference sequence). This CDR3 region has 15 residues. CDR3 protein: CSARRPGPTNEKLFF. In DNA, the CDR3 is TGCAGTGCTAGAAGACCGGGGCCTACTAATGAAAAACTGTTTTTT.

This clonotype was detected many times. An end of the junction does not agree with germline; a read error may underlie this. The chain has TRBV27 and TRBJ2-5, with unresolved D. The CDR3 has 13 amino acids. The germline gives CDR1 MNHEY, CDR2 SMNVEV (reference sequence). The CDR3 loop is CASSSPSQGTQYF. The CDR3 coding sequence is TGTGCCAGCAGTTCCCCATCACAAGGGACCCAGTACTTC.

V is TRBV20-1 and J is TRBJ1-5, with D possibly TRBD1 on 5 matching bases. V was clipped by 1 base and J by 5 bases, with 18 bases between them. Germline CDR1 DFQATT, CDR2 SNEGSKA (reference sequence). The CDR3 length is 16 residues. CDR3 nucleotides: TGCAGTGCTAGAGGGGGGATCATAGGGCCGTATCAGCCCCAGCATTTT. It codes for CSARGGIIGPYQPQHF.

This chain links TRBV20-1 with TRBJ2-7, with 8 bases matching TRBD2. Germline V CDR1 and CDR2: DFQATT, SNEGSKA (reference sequence). This CDR3 comprises 15 residues. The V segment lost 2 bases and the J segment 2 bases; nucleotides outside the gene matches: 8. The CDR3 spells CSARPPGGPTYEQYF. In DNA form, the CDR3 reads TGCAGTGCTAGACCCCCGGGGGGGCCCACCTACGAGCAGTACTTC.

This clonotype has at least ten counts. V and J are TRBV11-2 and TRBJ2-1; no definite D call. Between the trimmed V and J ends, which lost 1 base and 10 bases, there was a span of 17 bases. Germline V lookup: CDR1 SGHAT, CDR2 FQNNGV. This CDR3 contains 15 residues. The CDR3 loop reads CASSLAIGFPGEQFF. The CDR3 DNA follows: TGTGCCAGCAGCTTAGCCATTGGGTTTCCTGGGGAGCAGTTCTTC.

A few counts support this clonotype. V and J are TRBV5-1 and TRBJ2-1, with D possibly called TRBD1 or TRBD2 (5 bases each). The length of the CDR3 is 15 residues. V gave up 3 bases and J gave up 7 bases, with 17 bases separating them. Per the germline V gene, CDR1 is SGHRS and CDR2 is YFSETQ. CDR3 DNA: TGCGCCAGCAGCTCGGGTGGGACCAACGGAAATGAGCAGTTCTTC. Translation: CASSSGGTNGNEQFF.

This clonotype was seen many times. The rearrangement uses TRBV7-2 and TRBJ2-7; possibly TRBD1 for D (5 bases). The V and J ends lost 5 bases and 3 bases respectively, with 11 bases between them. CDR3 length equals 13 residues. The germline V gene has CDR1 SGHTA and CDR2 FQGNSA. The CDR3 DNA sequence: TGTGCCAGCAGCCGACAGAGAGACTACGAGCAGTACTTC. Its protein product is CASSRQRDYEQYF.

The sample holds many counts of this clonotype. The genes are TRBV6-5 and TRBJ2-3, with TRBD2 identical over 12 bases. This CDR3 has 15 amino acids. Germline V gene data show CDR1 as MNHEY and CDR2 as SVGAGI. J gave up 5 bases and V 4 bases, and 4 bases lay outside the gene matches. The CDR3 DNA reads TGTGCCAGCAGTTCTAGCGGGAGGGCCGGAGATACGCAGTATTTT. It codes for CASSSSGRAGDTQYF.

This clonotype was counted at least ten times. The chain has TRBV7-2 and TRBJ2-1, with 10 positions matching TRBD2. The CDR3 is 15 residues long. Germline V gives CDR1 SGHTA, CDR2 FQGNSA. Losses at the gene ends were 7 bases for V and 4 bases for J; bases not matched to a gene: 7. CDR3 amino acids: CASKSTSGSYNEQFF. The CDR3 DNA reads as TGTGCCAGCAAATCGACTAGCGGGTCGTACAATGAGCAGTTCTTC.

The table lists this clonotype with many counts. This chain links TRBV20-1 with TRBJ2-3; D might be TRBD2 (6 bases). From germline, CDR1 is DFQATT and CDR2 SNEGSKA (reference sequence). The CDR3 consists of 15 residues. Between the trimmed V and J ends, which lost 0 bases and 3 bases, there was a span of 13 bases. The CDR3 region is CSARDLRLATDTQYF. CDR3 coding DNA: TGCAGTGCTAGAGATCTTCGGCTAGCGACAGATACGCAGTATTTT.

This clonotype has a count of ten or more. The chain joins TRBV30 to TRBJ2-7; D could derive from TRBD1 or TRBD2 (5 bases each). CDR3 length: 15 residues. V lost 5 bases and J 3 bases, leaving 20 bases between the germline ends. Germline V CDR1 and CDR2: GTSNPN, SVGIG (reference sequence). In DNA form, the CDR3 reads TGTGCCTGGGCTGGGTTCCGGGACGGACACTACGAGCAGTACTTC. This sequence encodes CAWAGFRDGHYEQYF.

This clonotype was counted many times. This chain joins TRBV7-2 and TRBJ2-7; tentatively, D is TRBD2 (5 bases). Germline lookup yields CDR1 SGHTA and CDR2 FQGNSA. The CDR3 is made up of 16 amino acids. The V end lost 5 bases, the J end lost 2 bases, and 19 bases lay between the germline ends. The CDR3 DNA is TGTGCCAGCAGCCCCGAGGGTTCCTACTCCACCTACGAGCAGTACTTC. Translated, it gives CASSPEGSYSTYEQYF.

This clonotype was counted ten times or more. The chain combines TRBV4-3 with TRBJ2-3; a possible D gene is TRBD2 (6 bases). V lost 3 bases, J lost 0 bases, and 19 bases lay in between. The CDR3 loop spans 18 amino acids. CDR1 LGHNA and CDR2 YSLEER come from the germline V gene. The CDR3 spells CASSHEISGPTSTDTQYF. In nucleotides, the CDR3 is TGCGCCAGCAGCCATGAGATTAGCGGACCTACTAGCACAGATACGCAGTATTTT.

This chain joins TRBV5-1 and TRBJ2-6; D not resolved. Looked up from germline, CDR1 is SGHRS and CDR2 is YFSETQ. V was pared by 4 bases and J by 4 bases, with 9 bases between. The CDR3 spans 14 residues. The CDR3 DNA reads TGCGCCAGCAGCGGGGAAGCCGGGGCCAACGTCCTGACTTTC. It encodes CASSGEAGANVLTF.

This clonotype was counted many times. The gene calls are TRBV4-3 and TRBJ2-7, with 8 bases lining up with TRBD1. The germline gives CDR1 LGHNA, CDR2 YSLEER. V lost 1 base, J lost 5 bases, and 10 bases stayed unmatched. This CDR3 spans 16 amino acids. The chain's CDR3 is CASSQGGRGQGDEQYF. DNA of the CDR3: TGCGCCAGCAGCCAAGGGGGCAGGGGGCAGGGAGACGAGCAGTACTTC.

V is TRBV5-4 and J is TRBJ2-7; D call uncertain. Germline V gene sequence: CDR1 SGHNT, CDR2 YYREEE (reference sequence). Trimming left V 1 base short and J 2 bases short, with 10 bases between. This CDR3 has 14 residues. The CDR3, as DNA: TGTGCCAGCAGCTTGCGCGGACGGACCTACGAGCAGTACTTC. It translates to CASSLRGRTYEQYF.

The chain carries TRBV6-2 or TRBV6-3 and TRBJ2-1, with no clear D. The CDR3 sequence is 20 residues long. The germline V gene encodes CDR1 MNHEY and CDR2 SVGEGT. V was pared by 0 bases and J by 8 bases, with 29 bases between. CDR3 sequence reads: CASSYSSTPLAVPSMHEQFF. Written as DNA, the CDR3 is TGTGCCAGCAGTTACTCGAGTACTCCCCTTGCGGTTCCTTCCATGCATGAGCAGTTCTTC.

As regards this clonotype: A much larger clone lies a single base off, so this may be a read error. The chain couples TRBV7-9 to TRBJ1-1; D call uncertain. The CDR3 runs to 11 residues. Germline V gene lookup returns CDR1 SEHNR and CDR2 FQNEAQ (reference sequence). CDR3 region: CAGSKNTEAFF. Here the CDR3 DNA reads TGTGCCGGCAGCAAGAACACTGAAGCTTTCTTT.